The source of this TCR beta chain is a study of T-cell reconstitution after alpha-beta-depleted transplantation in children listed by TCRdb under 2016. In terms of the full investigation: Using TCR repertoire profiling, the study quantitatively followed how T-cell immune reconstitution unfolded in children after TCRalphabeta/CD19-depleted allogeneic hematopoietic cell transplantation.

The library was produced with PCR. The sequencing machine was an Illumina HiSeq 2500. To normalize quantification of the TCRbeta repertoire, the TCR libraries were built with molecular barcoding that relied on unique molecular identifiers. Using fastp trimming at Q25 and MiXCR clonotype assembly, TCRdb reanalyzed the public sequencing data and kept in-frame beta chains. Rows with a matching CDR3 protein are joined into one entry that keeps the most common DNA and genes. A total of about 420,000 distinct CDR3 sequences appear in this sample, 16% of them only once. The ten largest clones add up to around 28% of the sample. The table lists this clonotype with a few counts. Its antigen is currently not known. Base qualities were left out, and no much larger clone turns up one base away. At the junction V is shortened by 4 bases and J by 3 bases, with 10 bases in between. Inclusive of the bounding cysteine and phenylalanine, the CDR3 is 13 residues long. Only the CDR3 region is kept as DNA, spanning 39 bases read in frame from base 1. Via the germline V gene, CDR1 is SQVTM and CDR2 ANQGSEA.

The paper as a whole reports these results and caveats: In some patients, high TCRbeta diversity at day 60 was attributed to recipient T cells and intrathymic progenitors that had survived conditioning. Apparently early alphabetaT-cell count recovery about two months after transplant reportedly relied on only several hundred rapidly expanded clones derived from non-depleted graft cells. Hyperexpanded clone frequencies declined over subsequent months; after one year, T-cell counts and TCRbeta diversity were mostly attributed to newly produced T cells.

The meaning of the sample's treatment or condition label: allogeneic hematopoietic cell transplantation with graft depleted of TCRalphabeta T cells and CD19 B cells. The transplant recipients were children given TCRalphabeta/CD19-depleted allogeneic hematopoietic cell grafts. The clonotype comes from a boy in the first two years of life who had a stem cell transplant for Wiskott-Aldrich syndrome, so the T cells may come from the graft donor. The sample in question was PBMCs, mostly from graft donor cells, obtained 360 days after TCRalphabeta/CD19-depleted stem cell transplant. Here the chain combines TRBV29-1 and TRBJ2-4; no D gene can be assigned with confidence. The nucleotides read TGCAGCGTTGTCGGCCAGTACAAAAACATTCAGTACTTC. This sequence encodes CSVVGQYKNIQYF.